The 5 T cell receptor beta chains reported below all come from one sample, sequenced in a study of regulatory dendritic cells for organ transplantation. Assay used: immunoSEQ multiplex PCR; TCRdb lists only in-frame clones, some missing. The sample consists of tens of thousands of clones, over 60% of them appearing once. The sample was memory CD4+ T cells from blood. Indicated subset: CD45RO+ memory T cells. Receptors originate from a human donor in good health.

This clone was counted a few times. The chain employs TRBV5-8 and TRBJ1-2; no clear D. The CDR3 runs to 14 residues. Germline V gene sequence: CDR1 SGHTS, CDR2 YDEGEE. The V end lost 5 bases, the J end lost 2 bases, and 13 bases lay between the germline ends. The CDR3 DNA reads TGTGCCAGCAGTTCTAGGCCCGTGAACTATGGCTACACCTTC. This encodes CASSSRPVNYGYTF.

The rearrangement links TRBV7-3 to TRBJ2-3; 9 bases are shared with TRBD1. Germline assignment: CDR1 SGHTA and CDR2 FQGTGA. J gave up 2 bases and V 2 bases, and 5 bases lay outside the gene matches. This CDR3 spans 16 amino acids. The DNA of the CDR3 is TGTGCCAGCAGCTTAGGGGGACAGGGTCCCACAGATACGCAGTATTTT. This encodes CASSLGGQGPTDTQYF.

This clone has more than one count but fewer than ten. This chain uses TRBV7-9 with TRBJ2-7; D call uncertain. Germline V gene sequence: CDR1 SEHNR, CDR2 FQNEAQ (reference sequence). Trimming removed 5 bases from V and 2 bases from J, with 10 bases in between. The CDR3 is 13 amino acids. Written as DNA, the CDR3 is TGTGCCAGCAGCCCCGCCGGGCCCTACGAGCAGTACTTC. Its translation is CASSPAGPYEQYF.

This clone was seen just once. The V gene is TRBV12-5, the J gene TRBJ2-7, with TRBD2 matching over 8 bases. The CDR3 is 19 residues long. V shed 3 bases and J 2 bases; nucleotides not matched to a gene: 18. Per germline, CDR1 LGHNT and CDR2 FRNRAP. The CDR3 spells CASGLSMVGGGTIPYEQYF. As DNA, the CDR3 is TGTGCTAGTGGTTTAAGTATGGTCGGGGGGGGGACTATCCCCTACGAGCAGTACTTC.

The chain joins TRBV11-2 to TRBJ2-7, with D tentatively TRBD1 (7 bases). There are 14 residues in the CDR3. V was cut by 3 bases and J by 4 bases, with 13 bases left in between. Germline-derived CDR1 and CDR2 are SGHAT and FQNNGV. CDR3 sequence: CASSLGGTDYEQYF. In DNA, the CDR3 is TGTGCCAGCAGCTTGGGCGGGACAGATTACGAGCAGTACTTC. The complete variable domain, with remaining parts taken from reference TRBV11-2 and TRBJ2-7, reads EAGVAQSPRYKIIEKRQSVAFWCNPISGHATLYWYQQILGQGPKLLIQFQNNGVVDDSQLPKDRFSAERLKGVDSTLKIQPAKLEDSAVYLCASSLGGTDYEQYFGPGTRLTVT.